A selection of T cell receptor beta chains follows, all from one sample in a study of blood T cell repertoires in COVID-19. Sequenced by immunoSEQ multiplex PCR; TCRdb stores in-frame clones only, minus some. The sample carries 210,000 or so clones, around nine tenths recorded once. Sequencing input: peripheral blood. Receptor source: a man younger than 35 with active or convalescent COVID-19. Each CDR3 is given with its conserved first and last residue. Each record gives: J gene, D gene, V gene, clone size, CDR3 protein, CDR3 DNA. The D gene is left open where the match is weak. Only part of the rows carry a size: once, few, many, or a class if the clone is expanded.

>TRBJ1-5|TRBD1|TRBV5-4|.
CASSLGTGSNQPQHF
TGTGCCAGCAGCTTGGGGACAGGCAGCAATCAGCCCCAGCATTTT
>TRBJ2-5|TRBD2|TRBV5-3|.
CARSPGLAGVIDQETQYF
TGTGCCAGAAGCCCAGGACTAGCGGGAGTAATCGACCAAGAGACCCAGTACTTC
>TRBJ2-2|.|TRBV20-1|medium-sized
CSARVGGELFF
TGCAGTGCTAGGGTCGGCGGGGAGCTGTTTTTT
>TRBJ1-5|.|TRBV29-1|once
CSVGSGGNQPQHF
TGCAGCGTTGGGTCCGGGGGTAATCAGCCCCAGCATTTT
>TRBJ1-3|TRBD1|TRBV3-1/TRBV3-2|medium-sized
CASSQGAGGSSGNTIYF
TGTGCCAGCAGCCAAGGGGCAGGGGGCTCATCTGGAAACACCATATATTTT
>TRBJ2-7|TRBD1|TRBV15|.
CATSGSNRGIYEQYF
TGTGCCACCAGCGGAAGTAACAGGGGAATCTACGAGCAGTACTTC
>TRBJ2-7|.|TRBV27|.
CASSHRGPQYF
TGTGCCAGCAGTCACCGGGGTCCTCAGTACTTC
>TRBJ2-7|TRBD2|TRBV4-2|.
CASSQAGLAGGTYEQYF
TGTGCCAGCAGCCAGGCGGGACTAGCGGGAGGTACTTACGAGCAGTACTTC
>TRBJ1-1|TRBD1|TRBV5-1|.
CASSPGQGATEAFF
TGCGCCAGCAGCCCGGGACAGGGGGCCACTGAAGCTTTCTTT
>TRBJ1-2|.|TRBV7-9|.
CASSLYQGGTF
TGTGCCAGCAGCTTATATCAGGGCGGCACCTTC
>TRBJ2-1|.|TRBV19|.
CASSPRYLGEQFF
TGTGCCAGTAGCCCGAGGTATTTGGGTGAGCAGTTCTTC
>TRBJ1-2|.|TRBV3-1/TRBV3-2|.
CASSQGEYYGYTF
TGTGCCAGCAGCCAAGGGGAGTACTATGGCTACACCTTC
>TRBJ1-4|.|TRBV5-4|.
CASSLAGSANEKLFF
TGTGCCAGCAGCTTGGCCGGGTCGGCTAATGAAAAACTGTTTTTT
>TRBJ1-2|.|TRBV2|.
CASVPEKLFNYGYTF
TGTGCCAGCGTCCCGGAGAAGTTGTTTAACTATGGCTACACCTTC
>TRBJ2-1|TRBD2|TRBV5-1|.
CASTSGVSYNEQFF
TGCGCCAGCACTAGCGGGGTTTCCTACAATGAGCAGTTCTTC
>TRBJ2-7|.|TRBV18|.
CASSPPSEPYEQYF
TGTGCCAGCTCACCACCTAGCGAACCCTACGAGCAGTACTTC